The 28 T cell receptor beta chains listed next were all sequenced from one sample in a study of T cell responses to AZD1222 COVID-19 vaccine (dated by TCRdb to about 2021). Library preparation employed the immunoSEQ multiplex PCR assay. What TCRdb holds here is the immuneACCESS table cut down to in-frame rearrangements. Part of the clones is not present; checked against another copy, under half of the missing clones reflect an unresolved V gene, and the others are unexplained. This sample gives about 120,000 clones in total; roughly 88% of them show up just once. The top ten hold more than 7.5% of the sample. Read against the paper, the sample's time point label means: baseline before first vaccination. The material was peripheral blood, obtained on day 0 of AZD1222 vaccination. These receptors came from an adult in good health.

The chain couples TRBV7-3 to TRBJ1-6, with D unresolved. The CDR3 length is 15 residues. CDR1 is SGHTA and CDR2 is FQGTGA in the germline V gene. V dropped 3 bases and J dropped 6 bases, with 12 bases sitting between them. This chain's CDR3 is CASSLMPGGNSPLHF. The CDR3 nucleotides are TGTGCCAGCAGCTTGATGCCAGGAGGTAATTCACCCCTCCACTTT.

The J gene is TRBJ2-7, the V gene TRBV5-1, with TRBD2 identical over 10 bases. The CDR3 covers 17 residues. Germline-derived CDR1 and CDR2 are SGHRS and YFSETQ. Trimming at V came to 4 bases and at J to 1 base, leaving 11 bases not matched to a gene. The CDR3 loop is CASSVGLATGPSYEQYF. The CDR3 DNA follows: TGCGCCAGCAGCGTGGGACTAGCGACCGGCCCGTCCTACGAGCAGTACTTC.

The chain joins TRBV19 to TRBJ1-6; D unclear. Germline CDR1 reads LNHDA; CDR2 reads SQIVND (reference sequence). Trimming took 2 bases from V and 4 from J, leaving 6 bases between them. There are 14 residues in the CDR3. The CDR3 sequence is CASSILGYNSPLHF. CDR3 nucleotides: TGTGCCAGTAGTATACTGGGGTATAATTCACCCCTCCACTTT.

The genes are TRBV5-5 and TRBJ1-6; D not certain. The CDR3 has 14 amino acids. With 0 bases removed from V and 1 base from J, the gap between germline ends came to 2 bases. CDR1 and CDR2 (germline): SGHKS, YYEKEE (reference sequence). CDR3: CASSLVSYNSPLHF. CDR3 bases: TGTGCCAGCAGCTTGGTGTCCTATAATTCACCCCTCCACTTT.

The table lists this clone with a few counts. V is TRBV6-5 and J is TRBJ1-2, with 8 bases that match TRBD1. The CDR3 has 14 residues. Germline trimming cut 2 bases from V and 7 bases from J; bases unmatched to any gene: 6. Per germline, CDR1 MNHEY and CDR2 SVGAGI. As DNA, the CDR3 is TGTGCCAGCAGTTACACCGGACAGGGACTTGGCTACACCTTC. The encoded protein is CASSYTGQGLGYTF.

The gene calls are TRBV24-1 and TRBJ1-5, with TRBD1 matching 8 bases. Per the germline V gene, CDR1 is KGHDR and CDR2 is SFDVKD. The CDR3 sequence is 16 residues long. The junction had 9 bases not matched to a gene; V was cut back by 5 bases and J by 4 bases. CDR3 loop: CATSGGTGSKNQPQHF. The CDR3 DNA reads TGTGCCACCAGTGGTGGGACAGGCTCCAAAAATCAGCCCCAGCATTTT.

This rearrangement joins TRBV4-3 to TRBJ2-7; no definite D call. The germline V gene has CDR1 LGHNA and CDR2 YSLEER. With 1 base removed from V and 5 bases from J, the gap between germline ends came to 12 bases. This CDR3 has 14 amino acids. This CDR3 is CASSQGIEPNEQYF. DNA of the CDR3: TGCGCCAGCAGCCAAGGAATTGAACCCAACGAGCAGTACTTC.

This clone was seen a handful of times. The chain links TRBV19 to TRBJ2-7; D possibly matches TRBD1 or TRBD2 (5 bases each). Trimming shortened V by 7 bases and J by 3 bases, and 13 bases separated the two germline ends. Germline V lookup: CDR1 LNHDA, CDR2 SQIVND (reference sequence). The CDR3 contains 13 residues. The CDR3 DNA follows: TGTGCCAGTATGGGGGTTAGGGGCTACGAGCAGTACTTC. Residues: CASMGVRGYEQYF.

The chain links TRBV24-1 to TRBJ1-1, with 8 nucleotides matching TRBD1. J gave up 2 bases and V 8 bases, and 6 bases lay outside the gene matches. The germline CDR1 and CDR2 sequences are KGHDR and SFDVKD. The CDR3 loop spans 14 amino acids. CDR3 sequence (DNA): TGTGCCACCATGCCAGGGGGCAGTAACACTGAAGCTTTCTTT. Translating it yields CATMPGGSNTEAFF.

This chain joins TRBV4-2 and TRBJ1-5, with D unresolved. Germline values: CDR1 LGHNA, CDR2 YNFKEQ. V was clipped by 3 bases and J by 4 bases, with 16 bases between them. The CDR3 contains 16 residues. Here the CDR3 reads CASSHADGLGNQPQHF. DNA for the CDR3: TGTGCCAGCAGCCATGCAGACGGTTTGGGTAATCAGCCCCAGCATTTT.

The rearrangement uses TRBV3-1 (or the pseudogene TRBV3-2) and TRBJ1-1, with 11 bases that match TRBD1. V shed 1 base and J 4 bases; nucleotides not matched to a gene: 5. CDR3 length: 16 residues. The germline gives CDR1 LGHDT, CDR2 YNNKEL (reference sequence). CDR3 nucleotide sequence: TGTGCCAGCAGCCAAGTTACCGGGACAGGGGGCACTGAAGCTTTCTTT. It is translated as CASSQVTGTGGTEAFF.

This rearrangement joins TRBV7-2 to TRBJ2-7; no clear D gene. This CDR3 is built from 14 residues. Germline CDR1 reads SGHTA; CDR2 reads FQGNSA. V lost 5 bases and J lost 0, with 11 bases in between. DNA for the CDR3: TGTGCCAGCAGCCCGCTATCCCTCTCCTACGAGCAGTACTTC. Translated: CASSPLSLSYEQYF.

The chain uses TRBV5-1 and TRBJ1-5; a weak D match, TRBD1 (5 bases). V was shortened by 4 bases and J by 3 bases, with 20 bases between the two germline ends. This CDR3 is built from 17 residues. Germline V gene data show CDR1 as SGHRS and CDR2 as YFSETQ. The CDR3 DNA reads as TGCGCCAGCAGCCCGGATATAACAGGAGGGTTCAATCAGCCCCAGCATTTT. It codes for CASSPDITGGFNQPQHF.

The V and J genes are TRBV5-6 and TRBJ1-1; D unresolved. The ends were cut back, 6 bases at V and 5 bases at J, with 14 bases in the middle. The germline V gene encodes CDR1 SGHDT and CDR2 YYEEEE. The CDR3 loop spans 13 amino acids. CDR3 DNA sequence: TGTGCCAGCACCCCACTGGGCGGAACTGAAGCTTTCTTT. This gives the protein CASTPLGGTEAFF.

This clone showed up just once. This chain joins TRBV7-2 and TRBJ1-1; D remains unclear. The CDR3 runs to 12 residues. Germline V CDR1 and CDR2: SGHTA, FQGNSA. Trimming shortened V by 3 bases and J by 7 bases, and 9 bases separated the two germline ends. The CDR3 sequence: CASSFKALEAFF. CDR3 coding DNA: TGTGCCAGCAGCTTTAAAGCCCTTGAAGCTTTCTTT. Based on the CDR3 plus reference TRBV7-2 and TRBJ1-1, the full variable domain is GAGVSQSPSNKVTEKGKDVELRCDPISGHTALYWYRQSLGQGLEFLIYFQGNSAPDKSGLPSDRFSAERTGGSVSTLTIQRTQQEDSAVYLCASSFKALEAFFGQGTRLTVV.

V and J are TRBV5-5 and TRBJ1-1; D gene ambiguous. Per germline, CDR1 SGHKS and CDR2 YYEKEE (reference sequence). This CDR3 has 15 amino acids. The ends were cut back, 0 bases at V and 1 base at J, with 10 bases in the middle. CDR3 in DNA: TGTGCCAGCAGCTTGGTGCCGCTATCGAACACTGAAGCTTTCTTT. This encodes CASSLVPLSNTEAFF. Filled out from reference TRBV5-5 and TRBJ1-1, the complete variable domain reads DAGVTQSPTHLIKTRGQQVTLRCSPISGHKSVSWYQQVLGQGPQFIFQYYEKEERGRGNFPDRFSARQFPNYSSELNVNALLLGDSALYLCASSLVPLSNTEAFFGQGTRLTVV.

This chain joins TRBV14 and TRBJ2-1; 7 nucleotides agree with TRBD2. The germline gives CDR1 SGHDN, CDR2 FVKESK. The V gene end was trimmed by 5 bases and the J gene end by 4 bases; junction bases not matched to a gene: 8. The CDR3 covers 15 residues. CDR3 loop: CASSTGLAVYNEQFF. The CDR3, as DNA: TGTGCCAGCAGCACGGGGCTAGCGGTTTACAATGAGCAGTTCTTC.

This chain connects TRBV5-4 to TRBJ2-3; D perhaps matches TRBD1 (6 bases). Germline V CDR1 and CDR2: SGHNT, YYREEE (reference sequence). V was cut by 0 bases and J by 4 bases, with 12 bases left in between. The CDR3 is 15 residues long. CDR3 DNA sequence: TGTGCCAGCAGCTTGGGATTACAGGGATCAGATACGCAGTATTTT. Translation: CASSLGLQGSDTQYF.

The rearrangement links TRBV28 to TRBJ2-3; D may be TRBD2 (5 bases). Germline CDR1 MDHEN, CDR2 SYDVKM. Trimming removed 8 bases at V and 5 bases at J, with 26 bases between. This CDR3 has 17 amino acids. The CDR3 region has the DNA TGTGCCAGCCGAACCCAATACCGGGCTAGCCGTAGAGATACGCAGTATTTT. This sequence encodes CASRTQYRASRRDTQYF.

The rearrangement links TRBV4-3 to TRBJ2-5; D ambiguous. This CDR3 is 13 amino acids long. The germline gives CDR1 LGHNA, CDR2 YSLEER. V was cut by 8 bases and J by 2 bases, with 12 bases left in between. The CDR3 nucleotides are TGCGCCAGCGCCCGCCGACAACAAGAGACCCAGTACTTC. Translated: CASARRQQETQYF.

This sequence joins TRBV28 and TRBJ1-3; TRBD1 is a possible D gene (6 bases). The germline CDR1 and CDR2 sequences are MDHEN and SYDVKM. The CDR3 covers 12 residues. Trimming cost V 8 bases and J 3 bases, with 8 bases left between them. The CDR3 nucleotides are TGTGCCAGCGGGGGACATGGAAACACCATATATTTT. This gives the protein CASGGHGNTIYF.

This clone has just one count. The CDR3 DNA reads as TGTGCCAGCAGCGTAGCCAGGGACTTTAACACCATATATTTT. Encoded protein: CASSVARDFNTIYF. The V gene is TRBV9, the J gene TRBJ1-3; D might be TRBD1 (5 bases). The V and J ends lost 0 bases and 7 bases respectively, with 11 bases between them. The CDR3 sequence is 14 residues long. Germline CDR1 is SGDLS and CDR2 is YYNGEE.

V gene TRBV5-1 combines with J gene TRBJ2-7; 9 positions match TRBD2. This CDR3 spans 15 amino acids. V lost 4 bases and J lost 0; bases outside the gene matches: 5. CDR1 is SGHRS, CDR2 YFSETQ, per germline. In DNA form, the CDR3 reads TGCGCCAGCAGCCCCCTAGCGGGAAACTCCTACGAGCAGTACTTC. It encodes CASSPLAGNSYEQYF.

The gene calls are TRBV5-8 and TRBJ1-2; TRBD1 aligns across 7 bases. The CDR3 is made up of 15 amino acids. V trimming: 2 bases; J trimming: 4 bases; junction bases outside the gene matches: 8. Germline assignment: CDR1 SGHTS and CDR2 YDEGEE. The CDR3 spells CASSLRQGRGYGYTF. CDR3 in DNA: TGTGCCAGCAGCTTAAGACAGGGTAGAGGCTATGGCTACACCTTC. Combining the CDR3 with reference TRBV5-8 and TRBJ1-2 gives the whole variable domain EAGVTQSPTHLIKTRGQQATLRCSPISGHTSVYWYQQALGLGLQFLLWYDEGEERNRGNFPPRFSGRQFPNYSSELNVNALELEDSALYLCASSLRQGRGYGYTFGSGTRLTVV.

The rearrangement joins TRBV6-1 to TRBJ1-5; 10 bases are shared with TRBD1. With 4 bases clipped from V and 4 bases from J, the junction kept 7 bases outside the gene matches. CDR1 and CDR2 (germline): MNHNS, SASEGT. CDR3 length: 16 residues. As DNA, the CDR3 is TGTGCCAGCAGTGCGGGGACAGGGGTTCGGAATCAGCCCCAGCATTTT. This codes for CASSAGTGVRNQPQHF.

The chain combines TRBV12-3 or TRBV12-4 with TRBJ2-3; D is unclear. The ends were cut back, 6 bases at V and 2 bases at J, with 9 bases in the middle. This CDR3 has 13 amino acids. This chain's CDR3 is CASSSPATDTQYF. The CDR3 DNA reads as TGTGCCAGCAGCTCTCCGGCCACAGATACGCAGTATTTT.

The chain uses TRBV3-1 (or the pseudogene TRBV3-2) and TRBJ1-1; D not resolved. The CDR3 runs to 13 residues. The V gene's germline CDR1 is LGHDT and CDR2 YNNKEL (reference sequence). V was cut by 0 bases and J by 6 bases, with 8 bases left in between. CDR3 coding DNA: TGTGCCAGCAGCCAAGACGGTCTCGCTGAAGCTTTCTTT. Its translation: CASSQDGLAEAFF.

The chain has TRBV7-2 and TRBJ2-7; no clear D gene. Trimming pared 1 base from V and 2 bases from J, leaving 15 bases between. CDR1 and CDR2 (germline): SGHTA, FQGNSA. The CDR3 consists of 16 residues. The CDR3 DNA follows: TGTGCCAGCAGCTTAGACCCACAGCAGGTCCCCTACGAGCAGTACTTC. This sequence encodes CASSLDPQQVPYEQYF.